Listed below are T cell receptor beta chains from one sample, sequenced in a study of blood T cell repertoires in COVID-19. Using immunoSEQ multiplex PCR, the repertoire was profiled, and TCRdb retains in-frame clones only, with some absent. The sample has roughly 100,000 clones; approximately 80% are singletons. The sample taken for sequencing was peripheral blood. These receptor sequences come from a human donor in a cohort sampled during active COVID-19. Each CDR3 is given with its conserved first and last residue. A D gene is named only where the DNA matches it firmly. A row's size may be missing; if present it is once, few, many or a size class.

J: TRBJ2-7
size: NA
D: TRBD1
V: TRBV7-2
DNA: TGTGCCAGCAGCCTACCGGGACAGTCCATCTCCTACGAGCAGTACTTC
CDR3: CASSLPGQSISYEQYF

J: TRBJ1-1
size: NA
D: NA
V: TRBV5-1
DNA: TGCGCCAGCAGCGGGTTGCCCCTTACAACAGAGAACACTGAAGCTTTCTTT
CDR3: CASSGLPLTTENTEAFF

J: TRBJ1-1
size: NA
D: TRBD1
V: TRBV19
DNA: TGTGCCAGTAGTCCGTCCCTGAGGACAGGGCAGCACACTGAAGCTTTCTTT
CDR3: CASSPSLRTGQHTEAFF

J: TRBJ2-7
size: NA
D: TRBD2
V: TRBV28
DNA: TGTGCCAGCACTACTAGCGGGAGGGCCTGGCAGTACTTC
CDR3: CASTTSGRAWQYF

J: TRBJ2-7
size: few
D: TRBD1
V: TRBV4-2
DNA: TGTGCCAGCAGCCAAGCAGGGGGTGGGGGATACGAGCAGTACTTC
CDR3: CASSQAGGGGYEQYF

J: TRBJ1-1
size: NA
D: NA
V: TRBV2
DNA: TGTGCCAGCACCGGGAACACTGAAGCTTTCTTT
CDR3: CASTGNTEAFF

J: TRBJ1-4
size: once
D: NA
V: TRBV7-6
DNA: TGTGCCAGCAGCCTCCTTACAGGGACAACTAATGAAAAACTGTTTTTT
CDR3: CASSLLTGTTNEKLFF

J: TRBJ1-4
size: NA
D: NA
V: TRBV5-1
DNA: TGCGCCAGCAGCTTGGCGGGAGCTAATGAAAAACTGTTTTTT
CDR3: CASSLAGANEKLFF

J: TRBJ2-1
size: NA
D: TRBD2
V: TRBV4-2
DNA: TGTGCCAGCAGCCATCGACTAGCGGGAGGGAACAGCTCCTACAATGAGCAGTTCTTC
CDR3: CASSHRLAGGNSSYNEQFF

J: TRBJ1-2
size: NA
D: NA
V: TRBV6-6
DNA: TGTGCCAGCAGACCCGCGCAACCCGGGGGGCCGGGCTACACCTTC
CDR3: CASRPAQPGGPGYTF

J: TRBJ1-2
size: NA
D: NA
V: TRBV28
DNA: TGTGCCAGCAGTTTAGTGCGGGGCAGTGGCTACACCTTC
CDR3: CASSLVRGSGYTF

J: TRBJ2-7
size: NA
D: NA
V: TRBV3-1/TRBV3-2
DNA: TGTGCCAGCAGCCCTCCCCACATTCCCTACGAGCAGTACTTC
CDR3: CASSPPHIPYEQYF

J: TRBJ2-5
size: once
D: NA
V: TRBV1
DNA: TGCACCAGCAGCCAAGAGGGGGCCCCTGGATCCCGTGAGACCCAGTACTTC
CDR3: CTSSQEGAPGSRETQYF

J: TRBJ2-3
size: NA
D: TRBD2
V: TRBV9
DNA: TGTGCCAGCAGCGTAGGGACTAGCGGAGGCACAGATACGCAGTATTTT
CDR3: CASSVGTSGGTDTQYF

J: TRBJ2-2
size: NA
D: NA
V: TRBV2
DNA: TGTGCCAGCAGCGGGACTCATACGAACACCGGGGAGCTGTTTTTT
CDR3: CASSGTHTNTGELFF

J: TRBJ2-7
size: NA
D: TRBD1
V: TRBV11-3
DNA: TGTGCCAGCAGCCGTACAGGGGTGAACTACGAGCAGTACTTC
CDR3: CASSRTGVNYEQYF

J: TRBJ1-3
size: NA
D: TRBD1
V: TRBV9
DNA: TGTGCCAGCAGCGTAGCGAGGGGAGACAGGGTCTCTGGAAACACCATATATTTT
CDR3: CASSVARGDRVSGNTIYF

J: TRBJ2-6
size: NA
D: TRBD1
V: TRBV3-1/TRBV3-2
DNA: TGTGCCAGCAGCGAACTTCAGGGGGCTGGGGCCAACGTCCTGACTTTC
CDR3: CASSELQGAGANVLTF

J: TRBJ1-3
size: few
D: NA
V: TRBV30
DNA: TGTGCCTGGAGGTACTCTGGAAACACCATATATTTT
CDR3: CAWRYSGNTIYF

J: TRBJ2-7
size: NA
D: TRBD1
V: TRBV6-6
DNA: TGTGCCAGCAGTCAACCGGGACAGGGGAGCTACGAGCAGTACTTC
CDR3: CASSQPGQGSYEQYF

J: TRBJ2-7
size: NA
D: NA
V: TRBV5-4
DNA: TGTGCCAGCAGCTTGGATGGCAACTCCTACGAGCAGTACTTC
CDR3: CASSLDGNSYEQYF

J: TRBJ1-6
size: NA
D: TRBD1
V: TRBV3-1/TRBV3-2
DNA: TGTGCCAGCAGCCTGGGACAGACTAATTCACCCCTCCACTTT
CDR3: CASSLGQTNSPLHF

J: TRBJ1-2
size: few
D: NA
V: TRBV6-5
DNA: TGTGCCAGCCGCCGACAGGTCGACGATGGCTACACCTTC
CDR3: CASRRQVDDGYTF

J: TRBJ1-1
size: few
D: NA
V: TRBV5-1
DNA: TGCGCCAGCAGCTTGTTCAGGGGCACTGAAGCTTTCTTT
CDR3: CASSLFRGTEAFF